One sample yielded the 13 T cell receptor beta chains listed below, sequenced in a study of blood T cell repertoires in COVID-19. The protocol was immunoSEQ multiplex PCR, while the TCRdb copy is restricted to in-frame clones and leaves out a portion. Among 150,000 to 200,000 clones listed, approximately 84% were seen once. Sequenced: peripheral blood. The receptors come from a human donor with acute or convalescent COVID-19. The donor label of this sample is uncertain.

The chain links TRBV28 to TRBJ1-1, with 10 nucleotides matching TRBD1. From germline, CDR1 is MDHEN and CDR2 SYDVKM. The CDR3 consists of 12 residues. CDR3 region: CAGQGMNTEAFF. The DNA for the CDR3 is TGTGCGGGACAGGGGATGAACACTGAAGCTTTCTTT.

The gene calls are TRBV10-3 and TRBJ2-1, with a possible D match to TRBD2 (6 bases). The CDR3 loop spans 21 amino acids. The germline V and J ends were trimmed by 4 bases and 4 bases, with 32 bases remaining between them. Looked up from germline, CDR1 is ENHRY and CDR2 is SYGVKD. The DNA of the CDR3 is TGTGCCATCAGTGGGGTCGCCAGGTCGAGGGCCGGCGGGATACCTTACAATGAGCAGTTCTTC. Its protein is CAISGVARSRAGGIPYNEQFF.

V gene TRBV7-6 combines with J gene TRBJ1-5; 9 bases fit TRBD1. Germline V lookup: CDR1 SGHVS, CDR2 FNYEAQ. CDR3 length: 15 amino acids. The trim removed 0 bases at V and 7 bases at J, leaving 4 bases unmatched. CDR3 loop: CASSLAGQGDQPQHF. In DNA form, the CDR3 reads TGTGCCAGCAGCTTAGCGGGACAGGGAGACCAGCCCCAGCATTTT.

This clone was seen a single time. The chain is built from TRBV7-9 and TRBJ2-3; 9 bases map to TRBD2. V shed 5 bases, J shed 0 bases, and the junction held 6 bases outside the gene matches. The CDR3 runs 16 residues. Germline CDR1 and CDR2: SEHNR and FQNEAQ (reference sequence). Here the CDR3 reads CASSLRLAVSTDTQYF. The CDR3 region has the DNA TGTGCCAGCAGCCTTAGACTAGCGGTGAGCACAGATACGCAGTATTTT.

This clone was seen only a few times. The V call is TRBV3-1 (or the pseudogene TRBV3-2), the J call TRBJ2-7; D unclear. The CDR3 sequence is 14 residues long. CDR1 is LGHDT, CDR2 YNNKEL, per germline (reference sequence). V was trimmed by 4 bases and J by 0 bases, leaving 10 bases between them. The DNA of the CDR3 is TGTGCCAGCAGCCCCGACACCTACTCCTACGAGCAGTACTTC. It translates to CASSPDTYSYEQYF.

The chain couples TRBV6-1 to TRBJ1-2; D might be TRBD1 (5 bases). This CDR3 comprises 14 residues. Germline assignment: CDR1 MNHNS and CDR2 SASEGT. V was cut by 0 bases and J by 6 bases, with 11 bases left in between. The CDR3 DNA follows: TGTGCCAGCAGTGAAGCTGGGGCGGAGAATGGCTACACCTTC. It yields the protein CASSEAGAENGYTF.

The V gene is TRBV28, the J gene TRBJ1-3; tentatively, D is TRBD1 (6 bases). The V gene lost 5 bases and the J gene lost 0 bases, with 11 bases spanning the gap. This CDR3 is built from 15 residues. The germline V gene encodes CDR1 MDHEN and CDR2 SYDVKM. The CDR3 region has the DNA TGTGCCAGCAGTCGACAGGATCTCTCTGGAAACACCATATATTTT. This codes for CASSRQDLSGNTIYF.

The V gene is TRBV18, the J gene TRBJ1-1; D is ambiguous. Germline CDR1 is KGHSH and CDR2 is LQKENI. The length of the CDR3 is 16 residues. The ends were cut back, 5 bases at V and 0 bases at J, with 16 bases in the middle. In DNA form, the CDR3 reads TGTGCCAGCTCAAAGACTAACGGCCTGCTGAACACTGAAGCTTTCTTT. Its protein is CASSKTNGLLNTEAFF. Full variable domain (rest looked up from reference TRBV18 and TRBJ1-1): NAGVMQNPRHLVRRRGQEARLRCSPMKGHSHVYWYRQLPEEGLKFMVYLQKENIIDESGMPKERFSAEFPKEGPSILRIQQVVRGDSAAYFCASSKTNGLLNTEAFFGQGTRLTVV.

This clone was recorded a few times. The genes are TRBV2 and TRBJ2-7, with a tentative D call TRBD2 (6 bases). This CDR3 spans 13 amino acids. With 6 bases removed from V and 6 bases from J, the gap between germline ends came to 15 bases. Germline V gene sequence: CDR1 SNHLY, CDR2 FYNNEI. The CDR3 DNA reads TGTGCCAGCAGCGTAGGAGGGGTAGCCGAGCAGTACTTC. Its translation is CASSVGGVAEQYF.

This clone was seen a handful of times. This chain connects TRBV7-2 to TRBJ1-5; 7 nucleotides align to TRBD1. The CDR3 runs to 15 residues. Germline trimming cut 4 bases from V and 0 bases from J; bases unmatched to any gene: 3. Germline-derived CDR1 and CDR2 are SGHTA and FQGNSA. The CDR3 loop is CASSSQGFSNQPQHF. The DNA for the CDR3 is TGTGCCAGCAGCTCACAGGGGTTTAGCAATCAGCCCCAGCATTTT.

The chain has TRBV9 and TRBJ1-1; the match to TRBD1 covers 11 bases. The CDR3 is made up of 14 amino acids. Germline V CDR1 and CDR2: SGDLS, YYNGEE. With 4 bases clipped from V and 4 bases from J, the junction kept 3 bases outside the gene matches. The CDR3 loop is CASSPGTGGTEAFF. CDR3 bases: TGTGCCAGCAGCCCGGGGACAGGGGGCACTGAAGCTTTCTTT.

The CDR3 here is CASSLERGGTDTQYF. Written as DNA, the CDR3 is TGTGCCAGCAGTTTAGAACGGGGGGGCACAGATACGCAGTATTTT. J is TRBJ2-3 and V is TRBV27; TRBD2 agrees at 7 bases. This CDR3 spans 15 amino acids. Germline loops: CDR1 MNHEY, CDR2 SMNVEV (reference sequence). Trimming cost V 2 bases and J 1 base; bases outside gene matches: 3.

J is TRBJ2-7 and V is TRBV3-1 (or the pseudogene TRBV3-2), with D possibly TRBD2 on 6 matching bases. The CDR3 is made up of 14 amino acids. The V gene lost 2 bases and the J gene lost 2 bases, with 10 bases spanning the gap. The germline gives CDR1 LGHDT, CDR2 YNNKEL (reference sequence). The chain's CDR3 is CASSQSGLTYEQYF. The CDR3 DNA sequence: TGTGCCAGCAGCCAAAGCGGGCTGACCTACGAGCAGTACTTC.